These T cell receptor beta chains were read from a single sample in a study of blood T cell repertoires in COVID-19. Repertoires were generated with immunoSEQ multiplex PCR, while TCRdb's copy carries only in-frame clones and drops some. The sample has under 130,000 clones, 70% to 90% seen once. The sample was peripheral blood. The source is a human donor in a cohort sampled during active COVID-19. Each CDR3 is given with its conserved first and last residue. Each record gives: D gene, V gene, J gene, clone size, CDR3 protein, CDR3 DNA. The D gene is left open where the match is weak. Where a row states a size, it is once, few, many or the class of an expanded clone; other rows omit it.

D: TRBD1
V: TRBV5-1
J: TRBJ2-5
size: few
CDR3: CASSLSDRKSQETQYF
DNA: TGCGCCAGCAGCTTGTCGGACAGGAAATCCCAAGAGACCCAGTACTTC

D: TRBD1
V: TRBV19
J: TRBJ2-1
size: -
CDR3: CASSRQGARNEQFF
DNA: TGTGCCAGTAGTCGACAGGGGGCGCGGAATGAGCAGTTCTTC

D: TRBD2
V: TRBV7-2
J: TRBJ2-7
size: -
CDR3: CASSLDSSGGFEQYF
DNA: TGTGCCAGCAGCTTAGACTCTAGCGGGGGATTCGAGCAGTACTTC

D: -
V: TRBV18
J: TRBJ1-6
size: -
CDR3: CASSPLQGTSPLHF
DNA: TGTGCCAGCTCACCACTGCAGGGCACTTCACCCCTCCACTTT

D: -
V: TRBV2
J: TRBJ2-1
size: -
CDR3: CASGQEGGYNEQFF
DNA: TGTGCCAGCGGCCAGGAGGGGGGGTACAATGAGCAGTTCTTC

D: -
V: TRBV7-9
J: TRBJ1-1
size: -
CDR3: CASSLGPTQPGAEAFF
DNA: TGTGCCAGCAGCTTAGGTCCCACCCAACCGGGAGCTGAAGCTTTCTTT

D: -
V: TRBV28
J: TRBJ2-3
size: -
CDR3: CASSRGATDTQYF
DNA: TGTGCCAGCAGCCGGGGAGCCACAGATACGCAGTATTTT

D: -
V: TRBV29-1
J: TRBJ1-2
size: -
CDR3: CSVEGQTDYGYTF
DNA: TGCAGCGTTGAAGGACAGACCGACTATGGCTACACCTTC

D: TRBD1
V: TRBV28
J: TRBJ2-4
size: -
CDR3: CASSQGTGQAKNIQYF
DNA: TGTGCCAGCAGTCAGGGGACAGGGCAGGCCAAAAACATTCAGTACTTC

D: TRBD2
V: TRBV19
J: TRBJ2-7
size: -
CDR3: CASSILGGEQYF
DNA: TGTGCCAGTAGTATATTGGGGGGGGAGCAGTACTTC

D: -
V: TRBV5-1
J: TRBJ2-5
size: -
CDR3: CASSSSGWDGETQYF
DNA: TGCGCCAGCAGCTCCTCAGGGTGGGATGGAGAGACCCAGTACTTC

D: -
V: TRBV15
J: TRBJ2-5
size: -
CDR3: CATSRDFAELQTQYF
DNA: TGTGCCACCAGCAGAGATTTCGCCGAGCTCCAGACCCAGTACTTC

D: TRBD2
V: TRBV19
J: TRBJ2-1
size: -
CDR3: CASSATPGLAFNEQFF
DNA: TGTGCCAGTAGTGCCACACCGGGACTAGCGTTCAATGAGCAGTTCTTC

D: -
V: TRBV6-1
J: TRBJ1-3
size: -
CDR3: CASSEILRGGSRGNTIYF
DNA: TGTGCCAGCAGTGAAATCCTCCGCGGGGGATCGAGGGGAAACACCATATATTTT

D: TRBD1
V: TRBV24-1
J: TRBJ1-1
size: -
CDR3: CATSDPGGGGVFF
DNA: TGTGCCACCAGTGACCCAGGAGGAGGGGGCGTTTTCTTT

D: TRBD1
V: TRBV27
J: TRBJ2-7
size: -
CDR3: CASRREGGRGYEQYF
DNA: TGTGCCAGCAGAAGAGAAGGGGGCCGGGGCTACGAGCAGTACTTC

D: -
V: TRBV4-1
J: TRBJ2-3
size: -
CDR3: CASSQDQLAFTDTQYF
DNA: TGCGCCAGCAGCCAAGATCAACTAGCTTTCACAGATACGCAGTATTTT

D: TRBD2
V: TRBV18
J: TRBJ2-1
size: -
CDR3: CASSRSGGGNEQFF
DNA: TGTGCCAGCTCCCGGAGCGGGGGGGGAAATGAGCAGTTCTTC

D: TRBD1
V: TRBV3-1/TRBV3-2
J: TRBJ1-1
size: -
CDR3: CASSQPTGSVGAFF
DNA: TGTGCCAGCAGCCAACCGACAGGGAGCGTCGGAGCTTTCTTT

D: -
V: TRBV2
J: TRBJ2-2
size: -
CDR3: CASRTRQPSANTGELFF
DNA: TGTGCCAGCAGGACCAGACAGCCATCAGCGAACACCGGGGAGCTGTTTTTT

D: TRBD2
V: TRBV4-1
J: TRBJ2-7
size: -
CDR3: CASSQVGGSLYEQYF
DNA: TGCGCCAGCAGCCAAGTGGGCGGGAGTCTCTACGAGCAGTACTTC

D: -
V: TRBV7-2
J: TRBJ2-3
size: -
CDR3: CASSHHHLSSTDTQYF
DNA: TGTGCCAGCAGCCACCATCACCTATCTAGCACAGATACGCAGTATTTT

D: -
V: TRBV9
J: TRBJ1-3
size: -
CDR3: CASSVGSFSGNTIYF
DNA: TGTGCCAGCAGCGTAGGCAGTTTCTCTGGAAACACCATATATTTT

D: -
V: TRBV2
J: TRBJ2-1
size: -
CDR3: CASSLGGGPLNEQFF
DNA: TGTGCCAGCAGCCTTGGGGGGGGGCCCCTCAATGAGCAGTTCTTC

D: TRBD1
V: TRBV9
J: TRBJ1-2
size: -
CDR3: CASSGRGGIDYGYTF
DNA: TGTGCCAGCAGCGGGAGAGGGGGCATCGACTATGGCTACACCTTC

D: TRBD1
V: TRBV6-4
J: TRBJ1-2
size: -
CDR3: CASNQGAGYGYTF
DNA: TGTGCCAGCAATCAGGGGGCCGGCTATGGCTACACCTTC

D: -
V: TRBV2
J: TRBJ1-2
size: once
CDR3: CASSAGQSYGYTF
DNA: TGTGCCAGCTCCGCAGGACAGTCCTATGGCTACACCTTC

D: -
V: TRBV5-1
J: TRBJ2-7
size: -
CDR3: CASSLTGSSYEQYF
DNA: TGCGCCAGCAGCTTGACCGGGTCCTCCTACGAGCAGTACTTC

D: -
V: TRBV7-2
J: TRBJ1-3
size: -
CDR3: CASSFVNTIYF
DNA: TGTGCCAGCAGCTTCGTCAACACCATATATTTT

D: -
V: TRBV7-2
J: TRBJ1-4
size: -
CDR3: CASSLALGPTNEKLFF
DNA: TGTGCCAGCAGCTTAGCCTTGGGGCCAACTAATGAAAAACTGTTTTTT

D: TRBD1
V: TRBV24-1
J: TRBJ2-7
size: -
CDR3: CATSEGDRDSYEQYF
DNA: TGTGCCACCAGTGAGGGGGACAGAGATTCCTACGAGCAGTACTTC

D: -
V: TRBV2
J: TRBJ2-4
size: -
CDR3: CASRGLGGNIQYF
DNA: TGTGCCAGCAGGGGCCTAGGGGGTAACATTCAGTACTTC

D: TRBD1
V: TRBV7-9
J: TRBJ2-5
size: -
CDR3: CASSKQGSETQYF
DNA: TGTGCCAGCAGCAAACAGGGGTCCGAGACCCAGTACTTC

D: -
V: TRBV29-1
J: TRBJ1-1
size: -
CDR3: CSVYNGGLNTEAFF
DNA: TGCAGCGTTTACAACGGGGGGTTGAACACTGAAGCTTTCTTT

D: -
V: TRBV5-5
J: TRBJ2-1
size: -
CDR3: CASSLEDWSYNEQFF
DNA: TGTGCCAGCAGCTTGGAAGACTGGTCCTACAATGAGCAGTTCTTC